This T cell receptor beta chain was found in a study of blood T cell repertoires in COVID-19. Across the whole study: Specimens from acute and convalescent COVID-19 originated in the United States, Italy and Spain.

In the original workflow: From reference gene primer amplification, estimates of nucleated cell counts were derived. Some clones are missing from TCRdb's copy, which holds only in-frame ones; the method was immunoSEQ multiplex PCR. V, J and clone size were drawn from that table, and D and trimming were deduced from the DNA. The repertoire holds about 170,000 clones, approximately 87% seen once, with approximately 4% in the top ten. The CDR3 is made up of 13 amino acids. Germline trimming cut 7 bases from V and 4 bases from J; bases unmatched to any gene: 5. Adults between about 18 and 95 years of age took part from some 25 US areas. Allocation to cohorts depended on clinical history reported by the participants.

The clonotype was recovered from a woman aged 45-59 years who had recovered from COVID-19. The sequencing input was PBMCs or T cells enriched from blood (not recorded which). The chain has TRBV12-3 or TRBV12-4 and TRBJ1-2; the match to TRBD1 covers 8 bases. The CDR3 reads CASTPGGSYGYTF. The CDR3 nucleotides read TGTGCCAGCACCCCAGGGGGCTCCTATGGCTACACCTTC.